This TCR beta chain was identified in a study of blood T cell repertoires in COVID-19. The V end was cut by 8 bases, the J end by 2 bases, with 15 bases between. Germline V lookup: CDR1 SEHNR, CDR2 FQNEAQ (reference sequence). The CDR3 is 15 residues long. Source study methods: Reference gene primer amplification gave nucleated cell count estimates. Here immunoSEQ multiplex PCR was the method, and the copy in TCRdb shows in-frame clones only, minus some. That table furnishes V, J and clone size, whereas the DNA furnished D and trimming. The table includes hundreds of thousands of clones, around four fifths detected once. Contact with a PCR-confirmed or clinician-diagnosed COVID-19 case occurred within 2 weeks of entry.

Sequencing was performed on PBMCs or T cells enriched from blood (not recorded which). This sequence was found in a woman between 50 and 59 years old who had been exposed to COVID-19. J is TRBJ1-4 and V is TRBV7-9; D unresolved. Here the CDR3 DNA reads TGTGCCAGCGGGCGGGCGGGGTCGACTAATGAAAAACTGTTTTTT. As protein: CASGRAGSTNEKLFF.